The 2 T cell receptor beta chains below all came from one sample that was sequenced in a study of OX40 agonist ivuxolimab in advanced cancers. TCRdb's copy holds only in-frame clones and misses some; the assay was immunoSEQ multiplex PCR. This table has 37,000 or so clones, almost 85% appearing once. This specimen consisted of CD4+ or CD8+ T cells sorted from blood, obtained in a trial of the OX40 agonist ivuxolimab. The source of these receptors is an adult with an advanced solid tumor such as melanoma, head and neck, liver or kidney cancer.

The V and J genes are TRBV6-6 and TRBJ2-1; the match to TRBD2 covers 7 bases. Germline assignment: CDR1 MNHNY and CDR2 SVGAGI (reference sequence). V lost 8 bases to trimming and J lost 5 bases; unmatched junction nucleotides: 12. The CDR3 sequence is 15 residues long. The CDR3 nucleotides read TGTGCCAGCCGAAGGGAGGGTAGCACCCACAATGAGCAGTTCTTC. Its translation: CASRREGSTHNEQFF.

This chain's CDR3 is CASSLAGTKETQYF. In DNA form, the CDR3 reads TGTGCCAGCAGCTTAGCCGGGACCAAAGAGACCCAGTACTTC. This chain links TRBV7-2 with TRBJ2-5, with D perhaps being TRBD1 or TRBD2 (5 bases each). Germline lookup yields CDR1 SGHTA and CDR2 FQGNSA. V dropped 0 bases and J dropped 3 bases, with 8 bases sitting between them. This CDR3 contains 14 residues.